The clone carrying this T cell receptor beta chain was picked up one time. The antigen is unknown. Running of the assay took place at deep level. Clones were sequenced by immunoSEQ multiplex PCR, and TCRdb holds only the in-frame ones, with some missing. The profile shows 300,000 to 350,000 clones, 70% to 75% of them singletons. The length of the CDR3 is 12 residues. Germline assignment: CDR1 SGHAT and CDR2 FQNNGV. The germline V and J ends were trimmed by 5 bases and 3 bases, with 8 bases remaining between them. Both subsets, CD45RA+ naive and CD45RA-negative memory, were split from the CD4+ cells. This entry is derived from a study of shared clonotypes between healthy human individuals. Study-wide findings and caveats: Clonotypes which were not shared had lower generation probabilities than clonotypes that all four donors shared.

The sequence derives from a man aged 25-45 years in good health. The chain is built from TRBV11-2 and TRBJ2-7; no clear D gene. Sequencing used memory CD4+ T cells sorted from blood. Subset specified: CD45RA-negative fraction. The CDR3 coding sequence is TGTGCCAGCAGCCCCCATATCTACGAGCAGTACTTC. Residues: CASSPHIYEQYF.